This T cell receptor beta chain was recovered during a study of cytomegalovirus exposure and HLA in healthy donors. General study results and limits: As a later analysis showed, a missense DCLRE1C variant was linked to trimming of TCR beta V- and J-genes. There were reportedly fewer N-insertions in an Asian-associated ancestry cluster than the roughly 670-donor mean, in a later analysis.

Donors were nominally healthy when sampled, though unrecorded immune exposures were likely. For this clone: Its target is unknown.

The PCR used 60 Vbeta and 13 Jbeta primers. This table comes from immunoSEQ multiplex PCR, and its TCRdb copy is limited to in-frame clones, with some not included. The sample carries 150,000 to 200,000 clones, roughly four fifths recorded once. Trimming shortened V by 5 bases and J by 0 bases, and 12 bases separated the two germline ends. The CDR3 loop spans 15 amino acids. Germline assignment: CDR1 SEHNR and CDR2 FQNEAQ (reference sequence). The genes are TRBV7-9 and TRBJ2-3; no firm D call. The sequenced sample consisted of PBMCs. This sequence originates from a woman between 25 and 40 years old in good health and CMV-seropositive. CDR3 region: CASSPIVSSTDTQYF. The CDR3 DNA reads TGTGCCAGCAGCCCCATAGTTTCTAGCACAGATACGCAGTATTTT.